These 17 T cell receptor beta chains share one sample of origin, sequenced in a study of cytomegalovirus exposure and HLA in healthy donors. The PCR made use of 60 Vbeta and 13 Jbeta primers. TCRdb keeps only in-frame clones here, not all; method: immunoSEQ multiplex PCR. Here the sample spans approximately 100,000 clones, about 89% being singletons. Sequenced: PBMCs. These receptors all come from a man in his thirties or forties in good health and CMV-seropositive.

The gene calls are TRBV10-3 and TRBJ2-3; a possible D gene is TRBD1 (5 bases). Trimming removed 3 bases from V and 1 base from J, with 14 bases in between. Per the germline V gene, CDR1 is ENHRY and CDR2 is SYGVKD. There are 16 residues in the CDR3. This CDR3 is CAISDRTLAGTDTQYF. The CDR3 DNA reads as TGTGCCATCAGTGATCGGACACTTGCTGGCACAGATACGCAGTATTTT.

J is TRBJ2-7 and V is TRBV7-8, with D perhaps matching TRBD2 (6 bases). The length of the CDR3 is 16 residues. V lost 5 bases and J lost 0, with 17 bases in between. CDR1 SGHVS and CDR2 FQNEAQ come from the germline V gene. CDR3 DNA: TGTGCCAGCAGCCCCTTGGGGGGACGACACTCCTACGAGCAGTACTTC. Protein sequence: CASSPLGGRHSYEQYF.

This clone was detected once. V is TRBV11-2 and J is TRBJ2-7; D is perhaps TRBD1 (6 bases). Germline CDR1 SGHAT, CDR2 FQNNGV. The CDR3 runs to 12 residues. Trimming stripped 4 bases from V and 13 bases from J, with 17 bases between. CDR3 residues: CASSSEWDTPYF. The CDR3 DNA reads TGTGCCAGCAGCTCCGAGTGGGACACACCATACTTC.

The chain uses TRBV6-5 and TRBJ1-4; D is unresolved. Germline CDR1 and CDR2: MNHEY and SVGAGI. The CDR3 contains 15 residues. The germline V and J ends were trimmed by 6 bases and 4 bases, with 15 bases remaining between them. The DNA of the CDR3 is TGTGCCAGCAGAGGGATGAGGGCCCTTAATGAAAAACTGTTTTTT. Residues: CASRGMRALNEKLFF.

The chain recombines TRBV10-3 with TRBJ2-5; weak D call: TRBD2 (6 bases). The germline gives CDR1 ENHRY, CDR2 SYGVKD. V lost 4 bases, J lost 5 bases, and 14 bases lay in between. The CDR3 covers 14 residues. The CDR3 spells CAISGSTREETQYF. The CDR3 nucleotides read TGTGCCATCAGTGGCTCGACTAGGGAGGAGACCCAGTACTTC.

The chain couples TRBV28 to TRBJ2-5, with 7 positions matching TRBD1. CDR1 is MDHEN and CDR2 is SYDVKM in the germline V gene. Trimming took 4 bases from V and 0 from J; bases not matched to a gene: 8. This CDR3 has 16 residues. The CDR3 sequence: CASSSYRGFHQETQYF. For the CDR3, the DNA is TGTGCCAGCAGTTCCTACAGGGGTTTCCACCAAGAGACCCAGTACTTC. Based on the CDR3 plus reference TRBV28 and TRBJ2-5, the full variable domain is DVKVTQSSRYLVKRTGEKVFLECVQDMDHENMFWYRQDPGLGLRLIYFSYDVKMKEKGDIPEGYSVSREKKERFSLILESASTNQTSMYLCASSSYRGFHQETQYFGPGTRLLVL.

As to this clone: Other DNA sequences of this sample code for an identical CDR3. This rearrangement joins TRBV4-2 to TRBJ2-1; no reliable D call. This CDR3 has 13 residues. The V gene's germline CDR1 is LGHNA and CDR2 YNFKEQ. V gave up 0 bases and J gave up 9 bases, with 9 bases separating them. The CDR3 here is CASSQDQVGEQFF. CDR3 in DNA: TGTGCCAGCAGCCAAGATCAGGTCGGTGAGCAGTTCTTC.

The rearrangement uses TRBV28 and TRBJ2-5, with D perhaps matching TRBD1 (5 bases). This CDR3 region has 15 residues. Germline assignment: CDR1 MDHEN and CDR2 SYDVKM. V was pared by 5 bases and J by 1 base, with 14 bases between. DNA for the CDR3: TGTGCCAGCAGTGCATCACAGGTTGGCCAAGAGACCCAGTACTTC. This translates into CASSASQVGQETQYF. Drawing the rest from reference TRBV28 and TRBJ2-5, the complete variable domain is DVKVTQSSRYLVKRTGEKVFLECVQDMDHENMFWYRQDPGLGLRLIYFSYDVKMKEKGDIPEGYSVSREKKERFSLILESASTNQTSMYLCASSASQVGQETQYFGPGTRLLVL.

This clone was counted only a few times. The chain links TRBV5-1 to TRBJ1-6, with 7 bases matching TRBD1. Trimming at V came to 0 bases and at J to 8 bases, leaving 5 bases not matched to a gene. Looked up from germline, CDR1 is SGHRS and CDR2 is YFSETQ. The CDR3 extends over 15 amino acids. The CDR3: CASSLEGTDYSPLHF. CDR3 nucleotides: TGCGCCAGCAGCTTGGAAGGGACAGACTATTCACCCCTCCACTTT.

J is TRBJ1-2 and V is TRBV7-6; D remains unclear. Germline CDR1 is SGHVS and CDR2 is FNYEAQ. V was pared by 1 base and J by 4 bases, with 10 bases between. CDR3 length: 14 residues. The CDR3 DNA is TGTGCCAGCAGCTTAGGCCCTCAGCGCTATGGCTACACCTTC. This sequence encodes CASSLGPQRYGYTF.

This chain connects TRBV19 to TRBJ1-2; D not certain. CDR3 length: 15 residues. Germline V lookup: CDR1 LNHDA, CDR2 SQIVND (reference sequence). V was clipped by 5 bases and J by 1 base, with 14 bases between them. Written as DNA, the CDR3 is TGTGCCAGTAGTGGTCGCGAGGAGTATAACTATGGCTACACCTTC. Encoded protein: CASSGREEYNYGYTF.

The chain has TRBV4-1 and TRBJ2-2; a weak D match, TRBD2 (5 bases). Germline CDR1 is MGHRA and CDR2 is YSYEKL. The germline V and J ends were trimmed by 1 base and 4 bases, with 10 bases remaining between them. CDR3 length equals 15 residues. CDR3 in amino acids: CASSQASGSTGELFF. The CDR3 DNA sequence: TGCGCCAGCAGCCAAGCCAGCGGCTCCACCGGGGAGCTGTTTTTT.

The rearrangement uses TRBV29-1 and TRBJ2-3, with D tentatively TRBD1 (5 bases). The CDR3 loop spans 16 amino acids. The V gene lost 1 base and the J gene lost 1 base, with 15 bases spanning the gap. In germline, CDR1 is SQVTM, CDR2 ANQGSEA. DNA of the CDR3: TGCAGCGTTGAAGGTTCCCAGGGTAGGGGCACAGATACGCAGTATTTT. Protein: CSVEGSQGRGTDTQYF.

This CDR3 reads CASSHRDIVYGYTF. The CDR3 bases are TGTGCCAGCAGTCACCGGGACATAGTCTATGGCTACACCTTC. The rearrangement joins TRBV28 to TRBJ1-2; D perhaps matches TRBD1 (6 bases). V shed 5 bases and J shed 4 bases, with 14 bases lying between them. Germline assignment: CDR1 MDHEN and CDR2 SYDVKM. The CDR3 loop spans 14 amino acids.

The chain uses TRBV19 and TRBJ2-1; 10 bases align to TRBD2. The CDR3 runs 16 residues. Germline V gives CDR1 LNHDA, CDR2 SQIVND (reference sequence). The J segment lost 0 bases and the V segment lost 3 bases, leaving 2 bases of the junction unmatched. For the CDR3, the DNA is TGTGCCAGTAGTATCTCTAGCGGGAGCTCCTACAATGAGCAGTTCTTC. The encoded protein is CASSISSGSSYNEQFF.

Only one count was recorded for this clone. This chain connects TRBV28 to TRBJ2-5; TRBD2 is a possible D gene (6 bases). Trimming removed 6 bases at V and 4 bases at J, with 18 bases between. The CDR3 contains 15 residues. Germline V gene sequence: CDR1 MDHEN, CDR2 SYDVKM. The CDR3: CASSIGGVGRETQYF. CDR3 DNA sequence: TGTGCCAGCAGCATAGGAGGGGTGGGTCGAGAGACCCAGTACTTC. Full variable domain (missing parts from reference TRBV28 and TRBJ2-5): DVKVTQSSRYLVKRTGEKVFLECVQDMDHENMFWYRQDPGLGLRLIYFSYDVKMKEKGDIPEGYSVSREKKERFSLILESASTNQTSMYLCASSIGGVGRETQYFGPGTRLLVL.

The V and J genes are TRBV6-1 and TRBJ2-5, with 9 bases lining up with TRBD2. The CDR3 runs 14 residues. Trimming took 8 bases from V and 1 from J; bases not matched to a gene: 5. The germline gives CDR1 MNHNS, CDR2 SASEGT. Written as DNA, the CDR3 is TGTGCCAGCGGGCCGACTAGCGGCCAAGAGACCCAGTACTTC. It translates to CASGPTSGQETQYF.